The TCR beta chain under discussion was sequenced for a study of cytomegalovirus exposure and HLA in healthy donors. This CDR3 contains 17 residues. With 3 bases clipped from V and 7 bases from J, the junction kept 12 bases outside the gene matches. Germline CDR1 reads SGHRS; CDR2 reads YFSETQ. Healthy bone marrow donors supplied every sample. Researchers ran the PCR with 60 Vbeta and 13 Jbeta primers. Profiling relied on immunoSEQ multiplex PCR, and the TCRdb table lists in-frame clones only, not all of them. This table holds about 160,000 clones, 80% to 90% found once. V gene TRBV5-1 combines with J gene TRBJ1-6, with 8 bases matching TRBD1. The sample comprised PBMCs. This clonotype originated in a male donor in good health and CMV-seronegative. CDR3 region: CASSYNPRTGGNSPLHF. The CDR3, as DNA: TGCGCCAGCAGCTACAATCCCCGAACAGGGGGAAATTCACCCCTCCACTTT. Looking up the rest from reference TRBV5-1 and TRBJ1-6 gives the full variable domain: KAGVTQTPRYLIKTRGQQVTLSCSPISGHRSVSWYQQTPGQGLQFLFEYFSETQRNKGNFPGRFSGRQFSNSRSEMNVSTLELGDSALYLCASSYNPRTGGNSPLHFGNGTRLTVT.